This is a list of T cell receptor beta chains from one sample in a study of cytomegalovirus exposure and HLA in healthy donors. Profiled with immunoSEQ multiplex PCR; TCRdb holds only in-frame clones, not every one. The sample yields tens of thousands of clones, approximately 95% seen once. Material for sequencing was PBMCs. These receptors all stem from a man younger than 30 in good health and CMV-seropositive. Each CDR3 is given with its conserved first and last residue. The order of the fields is clone size, CDR3 length, V gene, D gene, J gene, CDR3 protein, CDR3 DNA. The D gene is left open where the match is weak. Clone size appears in some rows only: once, few, many, or a class for an expanded clone.

clone size: .
CDR3 length: 15
V gene: TRBV10-3
D gene: TRBD2
J gene: TRBJ2-3
CDR3 protein: CAISIAGGNTDTQYF
CDR3 DNA: TGTGCCATCAGTATAGCGGGAGGGAACACAGATACGCAGTATTTT

clone size: .
CDR3 length: 17
V gene: TRBV5-1
D gene: .
J gene: TRBJ2-7
CDR3 protein: CASSPAPGQTTLSEQYF
CDR3 DNA: TGCGCCAGCAGCCCCGCCCCAGGCCAGACGACCCTCAGCGAGCAGTACTTC

clone size: .
CDR3 length: 15
V gene: TRBV28
D gene: TRBD2
J gene: TRBJ2-1
CDR3 protein: CASSLAGKIYNEQFF
CDR3 DNA: TGTGCCAGCAGCCTAGCGGGGAAGATTTACAATGAGCAGTTCTTC

clone size: .
CDR3 length: 13
V gene: TRBV7-2
D gene: .
J gene: TRBJ2-1
CDR3 protein: CASSQYGGNEQFF
CDR3 DNA: TGTGCCAGCAGCCAGTACGGGGGCAATGAGCAGTTCTTC

clone size: .
CDR3 length: 14
V gene: TRBV4-1
D gene: .
J gene: TRBJ2-1
CDR3 protein: CASSQRDSYNEQFF
CDR3 DNA: TGCGCCAGCAGCCAAAGAGACTCCTACAATGAGCAGTTCTTC

clone size: .
CDR3 length: 17
V gene: TRBV9
D gene: .
J gene: TRBJ2-2
CDR3 protein: CASSTPSRRENTGELFF
CDR3 DNA: TGTGCCAGCAGCACACCCAGTCGGCGGGAGAACACCGGGGAGCTGTTTTTT

clone size: .
CDR3 length: 15
V gene: TRBV5-1
D gene: TRBD1
J gene: TRBJ2-1
CDR3 protein: CASSEGTGRHNEQFF
CDR3 DNA: TGCGCCAGCAGCGAGGGGACAGGGAGGCACAATGAGCAGTTCTTC

clone size: .
CDR3 length: 15
V gene: TRBV6-5
D gene: .
J gene: TRBJ1-3
CDR3 protein: CASSVGRGPGNTIYF
CDR3 DNA: TGTGCCAGCAGCGTAGGCAGGGGCCCTGGAAACACCATATATTTT

clone size: .
CDR3 length: 11
V gene: TRBV6-1
D gene: .
J gene: TRBJ2-7
CDR3 protein: CASMALLEQYF
CDR3 DNA: TGTGCCAGCATGGCCCTTTTGGAGCAGTACTTC

clone size: .
CDR3 length: 15
V gene: TRBV7-9
D gene: .
J gene: TRBJ2-3
CDR3 protein: CASSLAALGTDTQYF
CDR3 DNA: TGTGCCAGCAGCTTAGCAGCGCTCGGCACAGATACGCAGTATTTT

clone size: .
CDR3 length: 15
V gene: TRBV5-1
D gene: TRBD2
J gene: TRBJ2-1
CDR3 protein: CASILTSGGSNEQFF
CDR3 DNA: TGCGCCAGCATCCTGACTAGCGGGGGGTCCAATGAGCAGTTCTTC

clone size: .
CDR3 length: 14
V gene: TRBV7-9
D gene: .
J gene: TRBJ2-5
CDR3 protein: CASSAVQGGETQYF
CDR3 DNA: TGTGCCAGCAGCGCGGTTCAGGGTGGAGAGACCCAGTACTTC

clone size: once
CDR3 length: 14
V gene: TRBV5-1
D gene: TRBD1
J gene: TRBJ1-4
CDR3 protein: CASSFTGGNEKLFF
CDR3 DNA: TGCGCCAGCAGCTTCACAGGGGGGAATGAAAAACTGTTTTTT

clone size: .
CDR3 length: 14
V gene: TRBV9
D gene: TRBD1
J gene: TRBJ1-2
CDR3 protein: CASSDRTGSYGYTF
CDR3 DNA: TGTGCCAGCAGCGACCGGACAGGAAGCTATGGCTACACCTTC

clone size: .
CDR3 length: 15
V gene: TRBV15
D gene: .
J gene: TRBJ2-6
CDR3 protein: CATSRDYEEANVLTF
CDR3 DNA: TGTGCCACCAGCAGAGATTACGAGGAAGCCAACGTCCTGACTTTC

clone size: .
CDR3 length: 14
V gene: TRBV5-4
D gene: .
J gene: TRBJ2-3
CDR3 protein: CASSPDSRTDTQYF
CDR3 DNA: TGTGCCAGCAGCCCGGACAGTAGAACAGATACGCAGTATTTT

clone size: .
CDR3 length: 16
V gene: TRBV25-1
D gene: TRBD2
J gene: TRBJ2-3
CDR3 protein: CASSERGAGGRDTQYF
CDR3 DNA: TGTGCCAGCAGTGAACGTGGAGCGGGGGGTCGGGATACGCAGTATTTT

clone size: .
CDR3 length: 15
V gene: TRBV6-6
D gene: TRBD2
J gene: TRBJ2-1
CDR3 protein: CASSFLAGGPHEQFF
CDR3 DNA: TGTGCCAGCAGTTTTCTAGCGGGAGGGCCCCATGAGCAGTTCTTC

clone size: once
CDR3 length: 16
V gene: TRBV15
D gene: TRBD1
J gene: TRBJ1-2
CDR3 protein: CATSRDTGTVNYGYTF
CDR3 DNA: TGTGCCACCAGCAGAGACACCGGGACAGTTAACTATGGCTACACCTTC

clone size: .
CDR3 length: 17
V gene: TRBV11-2
D gene: TRBD2
J gene: TRBJ2-1
CDR3 protein: CASSSQGLAGSFNEQFF
CDR3 DNA: TGTGCCAGCAGCTCCCAAGGACTAGCGGGGAGCTTCAATGAGCAGTTCTTC

clone size: .
CDR3 length: 14
V gene: TRBV7-9
D gene: .
J gene: TRBJ2-7
CDR3 protein: CASSLVDRNYEQYF
CDR3 DNA: TGTGCCAGCAGCTTAGTGGACAGAAACTACGAGCAGTACTTC

clone size: .
CDR3 length: 18
V gene: TRBV5-8
D gene: TRBD2
J gene: TRBJ2-3
CDR3 protein: CASSLAVELAERADTQYF
CDR3 DNA: TGTGCCAGCAGCTTGGCCGTAGAACTAGCGGAGAGGGCAGATACGCAGTATTTT

clone size: .
CDR3 length: 13
V gene: TRBV5-1
D gene: .
J gene: TRBJ2-7
CDR3 protein: CASSPATSYEQYF
CDR3 DNA: TGCGCCAGCAGCCCTGCAACATCCTACGAGCAGTACTTC

clone size: .
CDR3 length: 15
V gene: TRBV18
D gene: TRBD1
J gene: TRBJ1-3
CDR3 protein: CASSPTGAVGNTIYF
CDR3 DNA: TGTGCCAGCTCACCGACAGGGGCGGTTGGAAACACCATATATTTT

clone size: .
CDR3 length: 14
V gene: TRBV4-2
D gene: .
J gene: TRBJ2-7
CDR3 protein: CASSQERISYEQYF
CDR3 DNA: TGTGCCAGCAGCCAAGAGCGTATCTCCTACGAGCAGTACTTC

clone size: .
CDR3 length: 15
V gene: TRBV5-4
D gene: TRBD1
J gene: TRBJ1-4
CDR3 protein: CASSLTTGVGEKLFF
CDR3 DNA: TGTGCCAGCAGCCTGACGACAGGGGTGGGAGAAAAACTGTTTTTT